These T cell receptor beta chains were read from a single sample in a study of cytomegalovirus exposure and HLA in healthy donors. Produced via immunoSEQ multiplex PCR; TCRdb's table is partial and in-frame only. Of around 140,000 clones in the sample, more than 75% are singletons; the top ten hold 2.4%. The material sequenced was PBMCs. The receptors here all came from a man aged 50-59 years in good health and CMV-seronegative. The CDR3 runs from the conserved cysteine through the conserved F or W. D genes are given only for firm matches. Not every row has a clone size; where given, it reads once, few, many or a size class.

cdr3_length	d_call	j_call	v_call	clone_size	cdr3_nt	cdr3_aa
15	TRBD2	TRBJ2-3	TRBV5-1	-	TGCGCCAGCAGGGGGACTAGCGGGAGTGTAGATACGCAGTATTTT	CASRGTSGSVDTQYF
15	TRBD1	TRBJ2-7	TRBV4-1	few	TGCGCCAGCAGCTGGGAGACAGGGGCGCGCCACGAGCAGTACTTC	CASSWETGARHEQYF
13	TRBD1	TRBJ1-1	TRBV2	-	TGTGCCAGCCTAGGACAGGGAAGCACTGAAGCTTTCTTT	CASLGQGSTEAFF
15	TRBD1	TRBJ1-3	TRBV2	-	TGTGCCAGCAGAGCCGGACAGGGAGCCGGAAACACCATATATTTT	CASRAGQGAGNTIYF
13	-	TRBJ1-5	TRBV14	-	TGTGCCAGCAGCCGGACAGCCAATCAGCCCCAGCATTTT	CASSRTANQPQHF
15	-	TRBJ2-5	TRBV10-1	-	TGCGCCAGCAGTGATTCCAGCGGAACCCAAGAGACCCAGTACTTC	CASSDSSGTQETQYF
16	TRBD2	TRBJ2-1	TRBV5-7	-	TGTGCCAGCAGCTTGACTAGCGGAGATTCCTACAATGAGCAGTTCTTC	CASSLTSGDSYNEQFF
16	TRBD2	TRBJ2-7	TRBV7-6	-	TGTGCCAGCAGCTTAGCTCTCGGACTAGTCCCCTACGAGCAGTACTTC	CASSLALGLVPYEQYF
14	-	TRBJ2-6	TRBV15	once	TGTGCCACCAGCAGAGCGTCCGGGGCCAACGTCCTGACTTTC	CATSRASGANVLTF
13	TRBD1	TRBJ1-1	TRBV7-2	few	TGTGCCAGCAGCTCGAGACAGGGAAGAGAAGCTTTCTTT	CASSSRQGREAFF
17	-	TRBJ1-3	TRBV7-8	-	TGTGCCAGCAGCCCGATTGTCAAAGGGGGAGCCCCAAACACCATATATTTT	CASSPIVKGGAPNTIYF
15	-	TRBJ2-7	TRBV28	few	TGTGCCAGCAGTTTAAAGGGAGCCAACTCCTACGAGCAGTACTTC	CASSLKGANSYEQYF
15	-	TRBJ2-2	TRBV5-1	once	TGCGCCAGCAGCCCCGAGCGGGCCCAGGCCGGGGAGCTGTTTTTT	CASSPERAQAGELFF